A selection of T cell receptor beta chains follows, all from one sample in a study of T cell repertoires in cytomegalovirus infection. TCRdb re-analysed the reads in MiXCR, keeping a single row per CDR3 protein. The sample records 680,000 or so distinct CDR3 sequences, less than 40% being singletons. Sequences were obtained from PBMCs. The receptors stem from a human donor in good health (CMV status not recorded). Some clones in this sample may be carry-over from other donors' samples. CDR3s include the opening cysteine and the closing phenylalanine or tryptophan. Each record gives: J gene, V gene, clone size, D gene, CDR3 protein, CDR3 DNA. D genes are given only for firm matches. Clone size appears in some rows only: once, few, many, or a class for an expanded clone.

>TRBJ2-1|TRBV12-3/TRBV12-4|.|TRBD1
CASSGQGGHNEQLF
TGTGCCAGCAGCGGACAGGGAGGCCACAATGAGCAGTTATTC
>TRBJ2-1|TRBV7-8|many|.
CASSLALSYNEQFF
TGTGCCAGCAGCTTAGCGCTATCATACAATGAGCAGTTCTTC
>TRBJ1-3|TRBV4-2|.|.
CASSQGKNTIYF
TGTGCCAGCAGCCAAGGGAAGAACACCATATATTTT
>TRBJ1-2|TRBV6-1|.|.
CASTPVGDLFYGYTF
TGTGCCAGCACTCCGGTAGGGGACCTATTCTATGGCTACACCTTC
>TRBJ2-2|TRBV2|few|.
CASGSPNTGELFF
TGTGCCAGCGGTTCCCCTAACACCGGGGAGCTGTTTTTT
>TRBJ1-1|TRBV20-1|.|TRBD1
CSAISDRGGTEAFF
TGCAGTGCTATTTCTGACAGGGGAGGCACTGAAGCTTTCTTT
>TRBJ2-4|TRBV5-6|few|TRBD1
CASSSGGAGMSQYF
TGTGCCAGCAGCTCAGGGGGCGCGGGAATGTCCCAGTACTTC
>TRBJ2-7|TRBV29-1|.|.
CSGGEGKDYEQYF
TGCAGCGGGGGGGAAGGGAAAGACTACGAGCAGTACTTC
>TRBJ1-1|TRBV5-1|few|TRBD1
CASSIQGALNTEAFF
TGCGCCAGCAGCATACAGGGGGCTCTAAACACTGAAGCTTTCTTT
>TRBJ1-1|TRBV7-8|many|.
CASSSGTTTEAFF
TGTGCCAGCAGCTCGGGGACAACCACTGAAGCTTTCTTT
>TRBJ2-3|TRBV7-2|many|.
CASSSAGTDTQYF
TGTGCCAGCAGCTCCGCCGGCACAGATACGCAGTATTTT
>TRBJ1-4|TRBV12-3/TRBV12-4|many|.
CASSLEQRNEKLFF
TGTGCCAGCAGTTTAGAACAGAGAAATGAAAAACTGTTTTTT
>TRBJ1-1|TRBV12-3/TRBV12-4|.|TRBD1
CASSDRGIGAFF
TGTGCCAGCAGCGACAGGGGGATTGGAGCTTTCTTT
>TRBJ2-7|TRBV11-2|.|.
CASSLEGVPTYEQYF
TGTGCCAGCAGCTTAGAGGGCGTGCCCACCTACGAGCAGTACTTC
>TRBJ2-7|TRBV28|.|.
CASSSTGRHSYEQYF
TGTGCCAGCAGTTCCACAGGGAGACACTCCTACGAGCAGTACTTC
>TRBJ2-5|TRBV5-6|.|.
CASSLGLTRRETQYF
TGTGCCAGCAGCTTGGGGCTGACAAGGAGGGAGACCCAGTACTTC
>TRBJ1-1|TRBV5-4|.|.
CASSLERGLDTEAFF
TGTGCCAGCAGCTTGGAGAGGGGGTTGGACACTGAAGCTTTCTTT
>TRBJ2-7|TRBV7-9|few|TRBD1
CASSSGGTGIYEQYF
TGTGCCAGCAGCTCAGGGGGGACAGGGATCTACGAGCAGTACTTC
>TRBJ1-2|TRBV27|few|TRBD1
CARPGGAAGQGASVYGYTF
TGTGCCAGGCCCGGAGGCGCGGCGGGACAGGGGGCTTCAGTCTATGGCTACACCTTC
>TRBJ1-5|TRBV6-1|.|TRBD1
CASRKTTGGFQPQHF
TGTGCCAGCAGAAAGACTACAGGGGGCTTTCAGCCCCAGCATTTT
>TRBJ2-1|TRBV7-2|many|.
CASSLVAQSSYNEQFF
TGTGCCAGCAGCTTAGTTGCGCAGAGCTCCTACAATGAGCAGTTCTTC
>TRBJ2-1|TRBV19|few|.
CASSPAWESSYNEQFF
TGTGCCAGTAGTCCTGCCTGGGAGAGCTCCTACAATGAGCAGTTCTTC
>TRBJ1-4|TRBV7-2|many|.
CAGGSATNEKLFF
TGTGCCGGAGGTAGTGCAACTAATGAAAAACTGTTTTTT
>TRBJ2-5|TRBV7-2|few|.
CASSRPGAETQYF
TGTGCCAGCAGCAGACCAGGGGCGGAGACCCAGTACTTC
>TRBJ1-2|TRBV12-3/TRBV12-4|.|TRBD1
CASSRPRDSYGYTF
TGTGCCAGCAGCCGCCCACGGGACAGCTATGGCTACACCTTC
>TRBJ2-7|TRBV28|.|TRBD1
CATQTPRQGSYEQYF
TGTGCCACCCAGACCCCCCGACAGGGATCCTACGAGCAGTACTTC
>TRBJ1-3|TRBV7-9|.|.
CASSLDPALGNTIDF
TGTGCCAGCAGCTTAGACCCAGCTCTCGGAAACACCATAGATTTT
>TRBJ2-1|TRBV28|.|TRBD2
CASSQSGAVRNEQFF
TGTGCCAGCAGCCAAAGCGGGGCAGTGCGGAATGAGCAGTTCTTC
>TRBJ2-7|TRBV7-2|.|.
CASSFTIGPGEQYF
TGTGCCAGCAGCTTTACTATCGGGCCGGGTGAGCAGTACTTC
>TRBJ2-7|TRBV7-6|few|.
CASSPHDIYEQYF
TGTGCCAGCAGCCCCCATGACATTTACGAGCAGTACTTC
>TRBJ1-6|TRBV27|.|TRBD1
CASSNRPLQGINSPLHF
TGTGCCAGCAGTAACCGACCCCTACAGGGGATCAATTCACCCCTCCACTTT
>TRBJ2-1|TRBV28|.|.
CASSLPGQQFF
TGTGCCAGCAGTTTACCCGGCCAGCAGTTCTTC
>TRBJ2-7|TRBV12-3/TRBV12-4|few|.
CASSFHGQRYEQYF
TGTGCCAGCAGTTTCCATGGACAGCGCTACGAGCAGTACTTC
>TRBJ2-1|TRBV10-1|.|TRBD2
CASSGGSGGTYNEQFF
TGCGCCAGCAGTGGGGGGAGCGGGGGAACCTACAATGAGCAGTTCTTC
>TRBJ2-1|TRBV7-2|few|TRBD2
CASILFSGGNNEQFF
TGTGCCAGCATCCTATTCAGCGGGGGAAACAATGAGCAGTTCTTC
>TRBJ1-5|TRBV7-2|many|.
CASSPGRGAGAHNQPQHF
TGTGCCAGCAGCCCGGGGCGGGGGGCAGGGGCTCACAATCAGCCCCAGCATTTT
>TRBJ1-6|TRBV20-1|.|.
CSARPGDLFNSPLHF
TGCAGTGCTAGACCAGGGGATTTGTTTAATTCACCCCTCCACTTT
>TRBJ1-3|TRBV7-2|.|.
CASSLGGRLSGNTIYF
TGTGCCAGCAGCTTAGGGGGACGGCTCTCTGGAAACACCATATATTTT
>TRBJ2-3|TRBV28|.|.
CASSLLERYTDTQYF
TGTGCCAGCAGTTTATTGGAGCGGTACACAGATACGCAGTATTTT
>TRBJ2-3|TRBV6-1|.|TRBD1
CASSRTGATDTQYF
TGTGCCAGCAGCCGTACAGGGGCGACAGATACGCAGTATTTT
>TRBJ2-1|TRBV12-3/TRBV12-4|.|TRBD2
CASSWGTSGGAYNEQFF
TGTGCCAGCAGTTGGGGGACTAGCGGGGGGGCCTACAATGAGCAGTTCTTC
>TRBJ1-1|TRBV25-1|.|TRBD1
CASSEDGDRLTSEAFF
TGTGCCAGCAGTGAAGACGGGGACAGGCTAACGTCTGAAGCTTTCTTT
>TRBJ2-7|TRBV7-6|many|TRBD2
CASSHGLAGSYEQYF
TGTGCCAGCAGCCACGGACTAGCGGGATCCTACGAGCAGTACTTC
>TRBJ2-5|TRBV7-3|many|.
CASSLTGGDETQYF
TGTGCCAGCAGCTTAACTGGGGGTGACGAGACCCAGTACTTC
>TRBJ2-2|TRBV6-2/TRBV6-3|.|.
CASSWTASNTGELFF
TGTGCCAGCAGCTGGACAGCTTCGAACACCGGGGAGCTGTTTTTT
>TRBJ2-1|TRBV9|.|TRBD2
CASSGPGSGAEQRSYNEQFF
TGTGCCAGCAGCGGCCCCGGAAGCGGGGCGGAGCAGAGGTCCTACAATGAGCAGTTCTTC
>TRBJ2-5|TRBV7-9|.|TRBD2
CASSLTSWYNVETQYF
TGTGCCAGCAGCTTGACTAGCTGGTATAACGTGGAGACCCAGTACTTC
>TRBJ1-6|TRBV6-5|.|.
CASSYSGRYNSPLHF
TGTGCCAGCAGTTACTCGGGACGGTATAATTCACCCCTCCACTTT
>TRBJ2-7|TRBV6-6|few|.
CASSYYRQQVTYEQYF
TGTGCCAGCAGTTACTATCGACAACAGGTCACCTACGAGCAGTACTTC
>TRBJ1-5|TRBV20-1|.|TRBD1
CSAHRGGGNQPQHF
TGCAGTGCCCACAGGGGCGGAGGCAATCAGCCCCAGCATTTT